This entry is about one T cell receptor (beta chain). Its antigen is not identified. The data are from a study of cytomegalovirus exposure and HLA in healthy donors. Study-level findings and limits: Cytomegalovirus association was listed for around 180 TCR beta chains. Rarity marked most TCR sequences, yet some public TCRs occurred in many donors. Clonal expansion was found to be greater in HLA-associated TCR beta chains than in equally common others in a later analysis. Presence/absence analyses treated sequencing depth as roughly uniform across donors.

The PCR used 60 Vbeta and 13 Jbeta primers. Clones were read by immunoSEQ multiplex PCR, and TCRdb kept only the in-frame ones, dropping some. The sample carries approximately 80,000 clones, 65% to 80% recorded once. The receptor was isolated from a woman aged 40 to 50 in good health and CMV-seropositive. Input material: PBMCs.

CDR3 in DNA: TGTGCCAGCAGTTACACCCCCCGGGGGAAAGAGACCCAGTACTTC. This gives the protein CASSYTPRGKETQYF. This chain uses TRBV6-5 with TRBJ2-5, with a weak D call TRBD2 (6 bases). V lost 2 bases, J lost 3 bases, and 13 bases lay in between. CDR1 MNHEY and CDR2 SVGAGI come from the germline V gene. The CDR3 spans 15 residues.